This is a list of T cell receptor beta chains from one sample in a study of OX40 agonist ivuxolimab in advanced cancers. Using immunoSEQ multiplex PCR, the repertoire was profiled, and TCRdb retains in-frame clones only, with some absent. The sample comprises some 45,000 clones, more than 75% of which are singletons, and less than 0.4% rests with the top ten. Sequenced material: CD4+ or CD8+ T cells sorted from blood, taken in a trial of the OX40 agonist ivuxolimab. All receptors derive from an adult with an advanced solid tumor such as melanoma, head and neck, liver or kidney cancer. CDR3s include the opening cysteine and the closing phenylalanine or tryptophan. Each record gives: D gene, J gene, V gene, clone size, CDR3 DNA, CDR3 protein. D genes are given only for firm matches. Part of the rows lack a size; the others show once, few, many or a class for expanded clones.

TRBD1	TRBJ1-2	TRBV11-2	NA	TGTGCCAGCAGCTTAGGACAGGGGGTGGGTGGCTACACCTTC	CASSLGQGVGGYTF
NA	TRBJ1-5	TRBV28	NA	TGTGCCAGCAGTTTTAGAGCCAGGGGAAATCAGCCCCAGCATTTT	CASSFRARGNQPQHF
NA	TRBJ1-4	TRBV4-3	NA	TGCGCCAGCAGCCGTACAAGAAACTCTGCAACTAATGAAAAACTGTTTTTT	CASSRTRNSATNEKLFF
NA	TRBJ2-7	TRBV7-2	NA	TGTGCCAGCAGCTTAGCTGGGCAGGGGGGCTACGAGCAGTACTTC	CASSLAGQGGYEQYF
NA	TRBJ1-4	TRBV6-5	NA	TGTGCCAGCAGTCCCAGTCAGGCTAATGAAAAACTGTTTTTT	CASSPSQANEKLFF
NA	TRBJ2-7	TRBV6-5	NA	TGTGCCAGCAGTTACTCGACTTACCCTGAAACCTACGAGCAGTACTTC	CASSYSTYPETYEQYF
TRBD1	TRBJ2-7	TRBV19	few	TGTGCCAGTAGTATATCGGGGACAGGGTACTACGAGCAGTACTTC	CASSISGTGYYEQYF
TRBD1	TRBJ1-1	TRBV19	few	TGTGCCAGTAGTTCCCACGCCGGACAGGGGGCCAATGAAGCTTTCTTT	CASSSHAGQGANEAFF
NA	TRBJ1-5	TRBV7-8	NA	TGTGCCAGCAGCTTATCGGACAATCAGCCCCAGCATTTT	CASSLSDNQPQHF
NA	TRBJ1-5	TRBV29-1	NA	TGCAGCGTTGGGGAGAATAGCAATCAGCCCCAGCATTTT	CSVGENSNQPQHF
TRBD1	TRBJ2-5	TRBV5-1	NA	TGCGCCAGCAGCTTAGGGGGCGTTCAAGAGACCCAGTACTTC	CASSLGGVQETQYF
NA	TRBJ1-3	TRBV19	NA	TGTGCCTGGGGGGCCGGATTCTCTGGAAACACCATATATTTT	CAWGAGFSGNTIYF